This T cell receptor (beta chain) was sequenced during a study of blood T cell repertoires in COVID-19. Study-level information: Material from acute and convalescent COVID-19 was sourced from the United States, Italy and Spain. PBMCs, B-cell-depleted T cells, or T cells were the source of the cDNA or gDNA that made up the material.

Clones were sequenced by immunoSEQ multiplex PCR, and TCRdb holds only the in-frame ones, with some missing. The table has 51,000 or so clones, over 75% seen once. Trimming shortened V by 0 bases and J by 7 bases, and 6 bases separated the two germline ends. The CDR3 has 11 residues. The germline V gene encodes CDR1 GTSNPN and CDR2 SVGIG (reference sequence). Sequenced input: peripheral blood. This receptor was obtained from a woman of 80 years or more with COVID-19, enrolled during active disease. The chain recombines TRBV30 with TRBJ1-2, with TRBD1 as a possible D gene (6 bases). Here the CDR3 reads CAWSVQGGYTF. CDR3 bases: TGTGCCTGGAGTGTACAGGGTGGCTACACCTTC. Filled out from reference TRBV30 and TRBJ1-2, the complete variable domain reads SQTIHQWPATLVQPVGSPLSLECTVEGTSNPNLYWYRQAAGRGLQLLFYSVGIGQISSEVPQNLSASRPQDRQFILSSKKLLLSDSGFYLCAWSVQGGYTFGSGTRLTVV.